This TCR beta chain appears in the sequencing data of a study of cytomegalovirus exposure and HLA in healthy donors (dated by TCRdb to the late 2010s). For the wider study: An earlier analysis of under 600 of the donors reported 276 Gb of sequence data and some 120 million unique TCR beta sequences from 190 million or so T cells. An early release covering 550 to 650 HLA-typed donors comprised about 300 gigabases of sequencing data and about 90 million unique TCR sequences. Of the approximately 400 genotyped donors, 80% to 90% were placed in the genetic ancestry cluster associated with self-reported Caucasian donors. The study aimed to test whether signatures of past pathogen exposure could be identified by cataloging public T cell receptors. Using immunosequencing, the study profiled T cell repertoires from around 680 subjects and related those repertoires to cytomegalovirus serostatus. A separate validation cohort of over a hundred different subjects was used in addition to the roughly 700-subject first cohort. The study combined high-throughput TCR immunosequencing, statistical association of individual TCRs with disease status, and machine learning to predict cytomegalovirus infection status. In a later analysis, previously published TCR beta repertoires from several hundred donors were re-analyzed and high-resolution HLA genotyping was added so that TCR occurrence patterns could be studied. The later analysis used no new phenotypic data to find candidate immune exposures, relying instead on TCR beta sequences and their occurrence across donors. An earlier analysis of around 540 of the donors applied high-throughput TCR beta sequencing to assess whether each TCR beta V gene segment acted as functional or pseudogenic. Donor age, sex, ethnicity and CMV serostatus were compiled together with the repertoire data. In a later genetic analysis, genome-wide SNP genotypes for about 55% of the roughly 700 donors were used, and that subset was treated as a discovery cohort. Every repertoire in the discovery cohort had been generated on one and the same sequencing platform. Both class I and class II loci were covered by HLA typing, at four-digit resolution. The number of donors typed differed by locus, with roughly 629-640 for A, B, C, DRB1 and DQB1, around 560 for DQA1, approximately 580 for DPA1, and approximately 470 for DPB1. Roughly five DR-DQ haplotypes were handled as single units for association and clustering, since linkage in the cohort was strong. Among about 360 genotyped donors of the cohort, an average of 235,054 unique TCR beta nucleotide sequences were sequenced per donor, roughly 18% of them non-productive. Broad study findings and their caveats: A later genetic analysis reported fewer N-insertions in productive TCRs among donors in an Asian-associated ancestry cluster than the approximately 670-donor mean. A later analysis found that TCR association rates varied across HLA loci, with DRB1 alleles showing the most associated TCRs and HLA-C alleles the fewest. In a later analysis, 16,951 TCR beta sequences were associated with specific HLA alleles at a false discovery rate of 0.05. A further reported finding was that TCR beta sequences accurately predicted the HLA-A and HLA-B alleles for most subjects in the first cohort. Linkage disequilibrium might explain the correlated functional status among segregating V segments, but an unknown experimental factor could not be ruled out. Compared with equally common non-associated chains, HLA-associated TCR beta chains in a later analysis were more clonally expanded and had lower generation probabilities. Broadly in line with IMGT annotations, most TCR beta V segments showed up in productive rearrangements about 87% or about 30% of the time in an earlier analysis of 450 to 600 of the donors. Because HLA typing was unavailable for some donors at each locus, only the typed subset was used in association tests. In vitro tests confirmed that a few of the cytomegalovirus-associated TCR beta chains recognize cytomegalovirus antigens. A cluster of highly shared sequence variants was judged likely to represent a technical artifact of the sequencing pipeline. In the study, some 160 TCR beta chains were listed as associated with cytomegalovirus. Most CMV-associated TCR beta chains appeared to be HLA-restricted in a later analysis, and the HLA associations seemed to be driven largely by CMV exposure. For the cohort, immune exposure information was limited to CMV serostatus. Only TCR beta chains were sequenced in this cohort, and the absence of alpha or paired-chain data limited detectable features. Most TCR sequences were observed very rarely across donors, whereas some public TCRs were present in many individuals. The 87-base-pair reads could not distinguish some IMGT-functional V segments, including TRBV6-2 and TRBV6-3, so those segments were excluded. According to a later analysis, parvovirus B19, influenza, CMV and Epstein-Barr virus appeared linked to several top co-occurrence clusters. The authors suggested that the approach could potentially be generalized to other disease states and immunological phenotypes. About 17 rarely observed V segments, including chromosome 9 orphons, were excluded from the earlier analysis of approximately 500 of the donors because counts were too low. V-gene and J-gene trimming of TCR beta chains was associated with a missense DCLRE1C variant in a later genetic analysis, and the association was replicated in an independent cohort. Presence/absence analyses assumed roughly uniform sequencing depth across donors, an assumption that may not hold. When HLA alleles, especially DR and DQ, strongly co-occurred, attributing TCR associations to individual alleles was difficult. In both the original and validation cohorts, the classifier was reported to diagnose cytomegalovirus status with high specificity and sensitivity.

The cohort consisted of approximately 670 healthy bone marrow donors. At the time of sampling, every cohort member was nominally healthy, though immune exposures that went unrecorded were likely present. The donor was CMV seronegative and belonged to the group of around 400 seronegative cohort members. Each donor provided a peripheral blood sample, and peripheral blood mononuclear cells were used for TCR beta sequencing. The Qiagen DNeasy Blood Extraction Kit was used to extract genomic DNA from the blood cell samples. V is cut by 4 bases and J by 8 bases, and the space between the germline ends is 14 bases. From a lookup of the germline V gene, CDR1 and CDR2 are SGHAT and FQNNGV. The CDR3 covers 13 residues, taking in both the cysteine and the phenylalanine. The read is trimmed to its CDR3 DNA, 39 bases read in frame from base 1. The library came from the immunoSEQ multiplex PCR assay. The multiplex PCR relied on a mix of 60 forward primers for TCR Vbeta segments and 13 reverse primers for TCR Jbeta segments. The CDR3 region of rearranged TCR beta genes was amplified from genomic DNA with a multiplex PCR assay. Amplified TCR beta libraries were sequenced as 87-base-pair reads on the Illumina HiSeq System. Regarding the original processing steps: Across the 640 or so repertoires, a later analysis counted around 80 million unique TCR beta chains, roughly 11 million of which were shared by at least two donors. Raw reads were error-corrected and collapsed into unique sequences by a nearest-neighbor algorithm in which closely related sequences were merged to remove PCR and sequencing errors. V, D and J gene segments were assigned by aligning CDR3 sequences to IMGT reference sequences. For a sequence to be retained, a match of at least six nucleotides was required to both a V gene segment and a J gene segment. A rearrangement was called productive if the CDR3 had no stop codons and remained in frame with V and J, and every other rearrangement was called non-productive. CDR3 was defined by IMGT convention, running from the second conserved V-encoded cysteine to the conserved J-encoded phenylalanine. The earlier analysis of some 580 of the donors excluded any sequence lacking an unambiguous match to a single V gene segment. An earlier analysis of several hundred of the donors called V segments functional above 56.7% productive rearrangements and segregating when the between-donor standard deviation exceeded 5%. A statistical classification framework was developed to diagnose cytomegalovirus status using the catalog of TCR beta chain sequences. A later analysis assigned V and J genes by comparing TCR nucleotide sequences with IMGT/GENE-DB human TR gene sequences. Using the TCRdist pipeline, a later analysis assigned CDR3 sequences along with most-parsimonious VDJ recombination scenarios. In a later analysis, each TCR beta chain was defined by its CDR3 amino acid sequence together with its V-gene family, and reads without a unique V-gene family were excluded. A later analysis removed 592 highly shared, low-generation-probability nucleotide sequences to deal with suspected cross-contamination and a sequencing artifact. A later analysis calculated a clonal expansion index for each public chain from normalized within-repertoire ranks of inferred template counts. In a later analysis, generation probabilities were computed with a VDJ recombination model fitted to out-of-frame rearrangements, and the resulting probabilities were checked against IGoR. In a later analysis, hypergeometric tests were used to score TCR-TCR, TCR-HLA and TCR-CMV co-occurrence, with a repertoire-size bias correction applied to TCR pairs. To estimate false discovery rates, a later analysis permuted the HLA or CMV assignments 20 times. A later analysis grouped co-occurring TCRs with DBSCAN, adding TCRdist sequence similarity when clustering within HLA-allele-positive subsets. Repertoires with fewer than 30,000 or more than 120,000 public chains were left out of co-occurrence clustering, as were five repertoires with anomalous nucleotide sharing. TCRdb limited this immuneACCESS table to in-frame rearrangements with V and J called. A share of clones is missing; checked studies link under half to unresolved V genes, and the rest is unexplained. V, J and clone size derive from that table, while D and trimming were established from the DNA sequence. The sample includes approximately 170,000 clones, with over 80% observed a single time. The ten biggest clones cover 0.95% to 1.5% of the sample.

A single count supports this clone. The antigen this receptor binds is unknown. The record has no base qualities; no much larger clone is one base away. The receptor chain draws on TRBV11-2 and TRBJ1-2; a confident D gene designation cannot be given. The receptor was derived from a boy aged 2 to 10 in good health and CMV-seronegative. Sequencing was carried out using PBMCs. The DNA sequence is as follows: TGTGCCAGCAGCTCCACGGCGAGCGTCGGCTACACCTTC. It is translated as CASSSTASVGYTF.